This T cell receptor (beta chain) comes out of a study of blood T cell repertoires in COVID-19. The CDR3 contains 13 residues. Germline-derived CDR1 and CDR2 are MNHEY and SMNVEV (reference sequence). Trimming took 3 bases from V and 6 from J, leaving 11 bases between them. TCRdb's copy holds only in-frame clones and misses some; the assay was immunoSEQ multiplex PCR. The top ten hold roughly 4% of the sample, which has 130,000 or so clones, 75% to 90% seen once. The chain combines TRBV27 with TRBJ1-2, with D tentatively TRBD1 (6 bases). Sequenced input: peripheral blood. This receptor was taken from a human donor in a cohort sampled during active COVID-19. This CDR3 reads CASSFRGYDGYTF. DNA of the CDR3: TGTGCCAGCAGTTTCAGGGGCTACGATGGCTACACCTTC.